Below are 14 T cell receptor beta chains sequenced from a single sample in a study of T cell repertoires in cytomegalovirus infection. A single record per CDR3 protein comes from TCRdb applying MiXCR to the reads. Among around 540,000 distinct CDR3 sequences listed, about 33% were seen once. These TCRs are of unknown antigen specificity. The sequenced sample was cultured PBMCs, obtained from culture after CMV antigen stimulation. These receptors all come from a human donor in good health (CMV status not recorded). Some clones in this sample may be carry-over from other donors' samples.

The chain's CDR3 is CASSRTGISTDTQYF. The CDR3 DNA reads TGTGCCAGCAGCAGGACAGGGATTAGCACAGATACGCAGTATTTT. The genes are TRBV7-9 and TRBJ2-3, with TRBD1 identical over 8 bases. The length of the CDR3 is 15 residues. Germline CDR1 reads SEHNR; CDR2 reads FQNEAQ (reference sequence). J lost 0 bases, V lost 5 bases, and 4 bases had no gene match. Using reference TRBV7-9 and TRBJ2-3 for the parts outside the CDR3, the full variable domain is DTGVSQNPRHKITKRGQNVTFRCDPISEHNRLYWYRQTLGQGPEFLTYFQNEAQLEKSRLLSDRFSAERPKGSFSTLEIQRTEQGDSAMYLCASSRTGISTDTQYFGPGTRLTVL.

The CDR3 loop reads CASRPDRANYGYTF. DNA for the CDR3: TGTGCCAGCAGGCCCGACAGGGCTAACTATGGCTACACCTTC. This sequence joins TRBV5-5 and TRBJ1-2; TRBD1 aligns across 7 bases. The J segment lost 0 bases and the V segment lost 5 bases, leaving 4 bases of the junction unmatched. CDR3 length: 14 residues. Germline lookup yields CDR1 SGHKS and CDR2 YYEKEE (reference sequence).

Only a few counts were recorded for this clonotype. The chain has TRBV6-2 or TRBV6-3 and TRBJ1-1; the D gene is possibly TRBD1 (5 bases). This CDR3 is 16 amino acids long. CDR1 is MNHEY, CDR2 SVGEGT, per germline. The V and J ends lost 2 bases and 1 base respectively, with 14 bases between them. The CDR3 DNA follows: TGTGCCAGCAGTTACAAACCGGGGGAGAAGAACACTGAAGCTTTCTTT. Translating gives CASSYKPGEKNTEAFF.

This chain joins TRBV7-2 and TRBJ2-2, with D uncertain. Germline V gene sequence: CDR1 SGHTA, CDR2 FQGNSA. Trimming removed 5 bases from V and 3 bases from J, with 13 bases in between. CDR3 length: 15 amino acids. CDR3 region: CASSPSGSYTGELFF. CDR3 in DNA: TGTGCCAGCAGCCCCTCGGGCAGTTACACCGGGGAGCTGTTTTTT.

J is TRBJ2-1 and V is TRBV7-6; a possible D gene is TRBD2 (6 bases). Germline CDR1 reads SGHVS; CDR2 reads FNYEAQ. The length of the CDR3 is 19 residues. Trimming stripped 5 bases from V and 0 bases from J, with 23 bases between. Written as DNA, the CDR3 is TGTGCCAGCAGCCCATGGGCCAAAAGCGGGCTGAGCTCCTACAATGAGCAGTTCTTC. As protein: CASSPWAKSGLSSYNEQFF. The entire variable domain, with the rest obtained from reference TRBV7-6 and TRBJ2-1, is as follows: GAGVSQSPRYKVTKRGQDVALRCDPISGHVSLYWYRQALGQGPEFLTYFNYEAQQDKSGLPNDRFSAERPEGSISTLTIQRTEQRDSAMYRCASSPWAKSGLSSYNEQFFGPGTRLTVL.

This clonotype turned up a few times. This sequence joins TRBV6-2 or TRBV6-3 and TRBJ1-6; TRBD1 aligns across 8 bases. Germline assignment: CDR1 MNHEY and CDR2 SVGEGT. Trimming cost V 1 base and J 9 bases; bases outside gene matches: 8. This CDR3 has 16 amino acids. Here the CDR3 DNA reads TGTGCCAGCAGTTACTTCAGGGGGCCGCGGAGTTCACCCCTCCACTTT. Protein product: CASSYFRGPRSSPLHF.

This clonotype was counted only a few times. CDR3 DNA: TGTGCCAGCAGCGTACCCCGGGGGCCCACCGGGGAGCTGTTTTTT. Translated, it gives CASSVPRGPTGELFF. The rearrangement uses TRBV9 and TRBJ2-2; D is tentatively TRBD1 or TRBD2 (6 bases each). The length of the CDR3 is 15 residues. Trimming removed 1 base at V and 4 bases at J, with 11 bases between. Germline CDR1 SGDLS, CDR2 YYNGEE.

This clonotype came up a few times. CDR3 bases: TGCAGCGTTCTTCGCGACGGTGAGACCCAGTACTTC. Translating gives CSVLRDGETQYF. The rearrangement uses TRBV29-1 and TRBJ2-5; no clear D gene. CDR1 SQVTM and CDR2 ANQGSEA come from the germline V gene. CDR3 length: 12 residues. Trimming cost V 5 bases and J 5 bases, with 12 bases left between them.

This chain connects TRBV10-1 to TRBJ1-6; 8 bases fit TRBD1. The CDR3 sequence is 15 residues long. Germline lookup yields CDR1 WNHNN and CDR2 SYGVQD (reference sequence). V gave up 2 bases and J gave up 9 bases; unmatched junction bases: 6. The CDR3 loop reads CASSEGRGLISPLHF. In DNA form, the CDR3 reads TGCGCCAGCAGTGAGGGCAGGGGGCTGATTTCACCCCTCCACTTT.

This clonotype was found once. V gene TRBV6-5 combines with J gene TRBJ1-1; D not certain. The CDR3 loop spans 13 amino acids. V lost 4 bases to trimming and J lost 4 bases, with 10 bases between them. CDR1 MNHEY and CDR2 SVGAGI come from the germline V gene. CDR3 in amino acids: CASSWGRATEAFF. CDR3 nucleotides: TGTGCCAGCAGTTGGGGTAGGGCCACTGAAGCTTTCTTT.

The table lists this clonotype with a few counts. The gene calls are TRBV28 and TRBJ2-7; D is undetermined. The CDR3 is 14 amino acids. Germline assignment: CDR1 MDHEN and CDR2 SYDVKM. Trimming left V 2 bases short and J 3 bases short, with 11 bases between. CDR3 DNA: TGTGCCAGCAGTTTAGTCCCTAGTAGCTACGAGCAGTACTTC. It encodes CASSLVPSSYEQYF.

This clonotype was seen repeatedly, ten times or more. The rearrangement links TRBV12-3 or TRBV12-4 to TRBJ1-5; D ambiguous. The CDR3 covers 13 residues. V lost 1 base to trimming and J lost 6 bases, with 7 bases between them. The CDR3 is CASSLGGAQPQHF. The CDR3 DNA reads TGTGCCAGCAGTTTAGGTGGTGCTCAGCCCCAGCATTTT.

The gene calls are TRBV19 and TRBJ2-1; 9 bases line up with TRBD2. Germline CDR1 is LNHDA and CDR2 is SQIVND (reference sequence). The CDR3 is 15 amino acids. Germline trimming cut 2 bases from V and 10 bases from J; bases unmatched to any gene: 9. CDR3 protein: CASSISAGGPMEQFF. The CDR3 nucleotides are TGTGCCAGTAGTATATCGGCGGGAGGGCCCATGGAGCAGTTCTTC. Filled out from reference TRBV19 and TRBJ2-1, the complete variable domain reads DGGITQSPKYLFRKEGQNVTLSCEQNLNHDAMYWYRQDPGQGLRLIYYSQIVNDFQKGDIAEGYSVSREKKESFPLTVTSAQKNPTAFYLCASSISAGGPMEQFFGPGTRLTVL.

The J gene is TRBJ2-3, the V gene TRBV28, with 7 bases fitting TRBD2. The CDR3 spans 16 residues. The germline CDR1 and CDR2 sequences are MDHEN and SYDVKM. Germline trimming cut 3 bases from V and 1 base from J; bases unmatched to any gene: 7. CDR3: CASSFSLASRTDTQYF. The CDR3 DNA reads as TGTGCCAGCAGTTTCTCACTAGCGTCACGCACAGATACGCAGTATTTT.